This T cell receptor (beta chain) appears in the sequencing data of a study of Graves' ophthalmopathy and Graves' hyperthyroidism. Amplifying from RNA transcripts, the study obtained TCR beta CDR3 regions. HTBI primers were employed in first-round RT-PCR, then a second-round multiplex PCR followed. TCRdb reprocessed the multiplex PCR reads with MiXCR, giving one entry per CDR3 protein. The table has 650,000 to 800,000 distinct CDR3 sequences, over 40% seen once. Germline CDR1 SQVTM, CDR2 ANQGSEA. Trimming cost V 6 bases and J 5 bases, with 10 bases left between them. The CDR3 contains 11 residues. The sequencing sample was made of peripheral blood. The source of this sequence is an adult man with Graves' ophthalmopathy. The V and J genes are TRBV29-1 and TRBJ1-2, with D uncertain. The CDR3 DNA follows: TGCAGCGTCCGCGGGGAGTATGGCTACACCTTC. Translation: CSVRGEYGYTF.